The entry that follows covers one T cell receptor (beta chain) sequence. Its cognate antigen is unknown. The authors produced TCR alpha and TCR beta cDNA libraries with sample barcodes and UMIs by 5'RACE using constant-segment primers. TCRdb analysed the 5' RACE reads with MiXCR anew, one entry per CDR3 protein. Among 550,000 to 700,000 distinct CDR3 sequences listed, about 18% were seen once. The sample belongs to a study of T-cell memory formation after mild COVID-19. Across the whole study: TCR clusters were largely donor specific.

This CDR3 has 16 residues. V trimming: 6 bases; J trimming: 2 bases; junction bases outside the gene matches: 10. Findings of the study overall: SARS-CoV-2 specificity was not confirmed for second-wave clones peaking on day 37.

The chain uses TRBV23-1 and TRBJ1-5, with 7 bases aligning to TRBD1. TRBV23-1 falls under the ORF class, with uncertain function. Material: PBMCs or a T cell subset sorted from them (not recorded which). This receptor was identified in an adult woman who had mild COVID-19 (a few samples of this study predate the infection). Cell type and time point are not known. The CDR3 sequence is CASSQTDRDGNQPQHF. The CDR3 coding sequence is TGCGCCAGCAGCCAGACCGACAGGGACGGCAATCAGCCCCAGCATTTT.